Below are 28 T cell receptor beta chains sequenced from a single sample in a study of blood T cell repertoires in COVID-19. The repertoire was sequenced with immunoSEQ multiplex PCR; TCRdb's copy has only in-frame clones and lacks some. The sample lists around 470,000 clones; approximately 89% were seen once. Source material: peripheral blood. These receptors originate from a man aged 18 to 35 with COVID-19, enrolled during active disease.

This clone was recorded once. V is TRBV19 and J is TRBJ1-5; a possible D gene is TRBD1 (5 bases). There are 16 residues in the CDR3. V was pared by 3 bases and J by 1 base, with 13 bases between. The germline gives CDR1 LNHDA, CDR2 SQIVND (reference sequence). The CDR3 DNA is TGTGCCAGTAGTATCGGACACCGACGGAGCAATCAGCCCCAGCATTTT. This translates into CASSIGHRRSNQPQHF.

In this sample, this clone turned up once. The chain employs TRBV15 and TRBJ1-5, with D uncertain. Germline CDR1 LNHNV, CDR2 YYDKDF (reference sequence). This CDR3 region has 15 residues. Trimming cost V 4 bases and J 0 bases, with 10 bases left between them. The CDR3 protein is CATSKQHNSNQPQHF. CDR3 nucleotides: TGTGCCACCAGCAAACAGCATAATAGCAATCAGCCCCAGCATTTT. Supplemented by reference TRBV15 and TRBJ1-5, the full variable domain reads DAMVIQNPRYQVTQFGKPVTLSCSQTLNHNVMYWYQQKSSQAPKLLFHYYDKDFNNEADTPDNFQSRRPNTSFCFLDIRSPGLGDTAMYLCATSKQHNSNQPQHFGDGTRLSIL.

V usage is TRBV19 and J usage is TRBJ1-6; 7 bases are shared with TRBD1. Germline V gene data show CDR1 as LNHDA and CDR2 as SQIVND (reference sequence). The CDR3 is 14 residues long. With V trimmed by 3 bases and J by 10 bases, 6 bases remained unmatched. CDR3 loop: CASSIEQGRSPLHF. CDR3 nucleotides: TGTGCCAGTAGTATCGAACAGGGGAGATCACCCCTCCACTTT.

The chain couples TRBV28 to TRBJ1-1; perhaps TRBD1 as D (6 bases). Germline-derived CDR1 and CDR2 are MDHEN and SYDVKM. The CDR3 has 14 residues. Trimming shortened V by 5 bases and J by 0 bases, and 10 bases separated the two germline ends. CDR3 amino acids: CASSNRAMNTEAFF. The CDR3 DNA is TGTGCCAGCAGTAACAGGGCAATGAACACTGAAGCTTTCTTT.

The chain has TRBV6-5 and TRBJ2-6; D is uncertain. Per germline, CDR1 MNHEY and CDR2 SVGAGI. V was trimmed by 5 bases and J by 0 bases, leaving 5 bases between them. The length of the CDR3 is 14 residues. The CDR3 nucleotides read TGTGCCAGCAGTCCAAACTCTGGGGCCAACGTCCTGACTTTC. Its protein product is CASSPNSGANVLTF.

This rearrangement joins TRBV18 to TRBJ2-1; the match to TRBD2 covers 9 bases. From germline, CDR1 is KGHSH and CDR2 LQKENI. The CDR3 has 15 amino acids. Trimming removed 5 bases from V and 3 bases from J; junction bases left unmatched: 5. CDR3 sequence (DNA): TGTGCCAGCTCAACCAGCGGGGGGAACTACAATGAGCAGTTCTTC. It encodes CASSTSGGNYNEQFF.

The chain has TRBV19 and TRBJ2-2; D may be TRBD2 (6 bases). Looked up from germline, CDR1 is LNHDA and CDR2 is SQIVND (reference sequence). Trimming removed 9 bases from V and 0 bases from J, with 17 bases in between. The CDR3 covers 16 residues. The CDR3, as DNA: TGTGCCAGCAATAAACCGGGACTTTCGAACACCGGGGAGCTGTTTTTT. The encoded protein is CASNKPGLSNTGELFF.

The chain combines TRBV2 with TRBJ2-1, with 8 bases aligning to TRBD2. Trimming cost V 7 bases and J 4 bases; bases outside gene matches: 21. Germline V gives CDR1 SNHLY, CDR2 FYNNEI. The CDR3 is made up of 19 amino acids. This chain's CDR3 is CASTRDLSAGVTLYNEQFF. The CDR3 bases are TGTGCCAGCACCCGCGACCTATCAGCGGGGGTAACTTTGTACAATGAGCAGTTCTTC.

The rearrangement uses TRBV24-1 and TRBJ2-3; perhaps TRBD2 as D (6 bases). Germline V gene sequence: CDR1 KGHDR, CDR2 SFDVKD. CDR3 length: 16 residues. Trimming pared 2 bases from V and 5 bases from J, leaving 16 bases between. The CDR3 coding sequence is TGTGCCACCAGTGATTCCCCCGGGAGCCGGGGAGATACGCAGTATTTT. Translated, it gives CATSDSPGSRGDTQYF.

The V and J genes are TRBV9 and TRBJ2-2; D uncertain. V was pared by 7 bases and J by 0 bases, with 13 bases between. Germline V gene data show CDR1 as SGDLS and CDR2 as YYNGEE. The CDR3 is 15 residues long. CDR3 sequence: CASRRSPTNTGELFF. CDR3 nucleotides: TGTGCCAGCCGCAGGTCACCGACGAACACCGGGGAGCTGTTTTTT.

The V call is TRBV29-1, the J call TRBJ2-1; possible D gene TRBD1, 5 bases. V gave up 7 bases and J gave up 4 bases, with 17 bases separating them. CDR1 SQVTM and CDR2 ANQGSEA come from the germline V gene. The CDR3 spans 14 residues. CDR3 protein: CSAADSSGYNEQFF. CDR3 DNA: TGCAGCGCCGCAGACAGTTCGGGTTACAATGAGCAGTTCTTC.

This chain links TRBV2 with TRBJ1-2, with no clear D. Per germline, CDR1 SNHLY and CDR2 FYNNEI. This CDR3 comprises 13 residues. Trimming removed 4 bases from V and 2 bases from J, with 8 bases in between. The CDR3: CASSVEGNYGYTF. The CDR3 DNA reads as TGTGCCAGCAGTGTGGAGGGCAACTATGGCTACACCTTC.

The chain is built from TRBV10-1 and TRBJ1-2; D gene uncertain. V was pared by 3 bases and J by 4 bases, with 9 bases between. Germline V gene lookup returns CDR1 WNHNN and CDR2 SYGVQD (reference sequence). The CDR3 contains 13 residues. The CDR3 DNA sequence: TGCGCCAGCAGTGAACACAGCCCCTATGGCTACACCTTC. This gives the protein CASSEHSPYGYTF.

The chain joins TRBV20-1 to TRBJ1-4; D is ambiguous. V was cut by 5 bases and J by 6 bases, with 4 bases left in between. CDR1 DFQATT and CDR2 SNEGSKA come from the germline V gene (reference sequence). This CDR3 has 10 residues. The DNA for the CDR3 is TGCAGTGCTCTAGATGAAAAACTGTTTTTT. Protein: CSALDEKLFF.

The chain carries TRBV4-1 and TRBJ1-3; the D is unclear. The CDR3 length is 17 residues. Per germline, CDR1 MGHRA and CDR2 YSYEKL. Trimming left V 4 bases short and J 0 bases short, with 16 bases between. The CDR3 DNA is TGCGCCAGCAGCCCTGGCGGAGGGTCAGGCTCTGGAAACACCATATATTTT. This codes for CASSPGGGSGSGNTIYF.

The rearrangement joins TRBV9 to TRBJ2-2; D is unclear. The CDR3 extends over 13 amino acids. Germline V gives CDR1 SGDLS, CDR2 YYNGEE. V lost 4 bases to trimming and J lost 7 bases, with 11 bases between them. The CDR3 spells CASSLSTGGELFF. In DNA, the CDR3 is TGTGCCAGCAGCCTAAGTACCGGCGGGGAGCTGTTTTTT.

V and J are TRBV14 and TRBJ1-2; D is uncertain. CDR1 and CDR2 from the germline V gene are SGHDN and FVKESK. The CDR3 runs 13 residues. V was cut by 1 base and J by 8 bases, with 11 bases left in between. CDR3: CASSQARSGGYTF. CDR3 sequence (DNA): TGTGCCAGCAGCCAAGCTCGGTCGGGGGGCTACACCTTC.

V usage is TRBV21-1 and J usage is TRBJ2-7; no check of the table's D call, TRBD1, against the DNA was made. TRBV21-1 has pseudogene status. The CDR3 length is 13 residues. CDR3 nucleotide sequence: TGTGCCAGCAGCACACAGGGGGTGTACGAGCAGTACTTC. As protein: CASSTQGVYEQYF.

The rearrangement links TRBV7-4 to TRBJ2-7; 8 nucleotides align to TRBD1. Per germline, CDR1 SGHVT and CDR2 SQSDAQ. Trimming took 5 bases from V and 4 from J; bases not matched to a gene: 13. The CDR3 contains 16 residues. The CDR3 DNA sequence: TGTGCCAGCAGCCTAAAAAGGCTACAGGGGGTGTACGAGCAGTACTTC. This gives the protein CASSLKRLQGVYEQYF.

The chain recombines TRBV6-4 with TRBJ2-1; D is perhaps TRBD2 (5 bases). CDR1 and CDR2 (germline): MRHNA, SNTAGT. CDR3 length: 15 residues. V lost 2 bases to trimming and J lost 0 bases, with 8 bases between them. CDR3 in DNA: TGTGCCAGCAGTGACGGACTCCGCTCCTACAATGAGCAGTTCTTC. Its translation is CASSDGLRSYNEQFF.

The sample holds a few counts of this clone. The V and J genes are TRBV7-9 and TRBJ1-1, with 8 bases fitting TRBD1. CDR1 and CDR2 from the germline V gene are SEHNR and FQNEAQ (reference sequence). The CDR3 has 15 amino acids. The J segment lost 6 bases and the V segment lost 4 bases, leaving 10 bases of the junction unmatched. The CDR3 sequence: CASSSRAGGPAEAFF. As DNA, the CDR3 is TGTGCCAGCAGCTCCCGAGCAGGGGGCCCCGCTGAAGCTTTCTTT.

V gene TRBV6-5 combines with J gene TRBJ2-1; D possibly corresponds to TRBD2 (6 bases). Trimming removed 6 bases from V and 8 bases from J, with 17 bases in between. Germline CDR1 MNHEY, CDR2 SVGAGI. CDR3 size: 14 residues. CDR3 nucleotide sequence: TGTGCCAGCAGGACTCTAGGAGGGTTCGATGAGCAGTTCTTC. It codes for CASRTLGGFDEQFF.

This chain joins TRBV12-5 and TRBJ2-2; TRBD2 matches 11 bases. Germline lookup yields CDR1 LGHNT and CDR2 FRNRAP. Trimming at V came to 1 base and at J to 8 bases, leaving 0 bases not matched to a gene. The CDR3 spans 14 residues. The CDR3 protein is CASGLGTSGGELFF. The CDR3 DNA is TGTGCTAGTGGTTTGGGGACTAGCGGGGGGGAGCTGTTTTTT. The full variable domain, completed using reference TRBV12-5 and TRBJ2-2, is DARVTQTPRHKVTEMGQEVTMRCQPILGHNTVFWYRQTMMQGLELLAYFRNRAPLDDSGMPKDRFSAEMPDATLATLKIQPSEPRDSAVYFCASGLGTSGGELFFGEGSRLTVL.

The chain uses TRBV19 and TRBJ2-7, with a tentative D call TRBD1 (6 bases). The CDR3 runs to 14 residues. V lost 4 bases to trimming and J lost 7 bases, with 17 bases between them. Germline values: CDR1 LNHDA, CDR2 SQIVND (reference sequence). CDR3 in DNA: TGTGCCAGTAGTACTCCGGGACACTCGGGGGAGCAGTACTTC. Translation gives CASSTPGHSGEQYF. The complete variable domain, with remaining parts taken from reference TRBV19 and TRBJ2-7, reads DGGITQSPKYLFRKEGQNVTLSCEQNLNHDAMYWYRQDPGQGLRLIYYSQIVNDFQKGDIAEGYSVSREKKESFPLTVTSAQKNPTAFYLCASSTPGHSGEQYFGPGTRLTVT.

The chain has TRBV12-5 and TRBJ2-7; D is possibly TRBD1 (7 bases). This CDR3 has 13 residues. V was pared by 9 bases and J by 4 bases, with 16 bases between. Per the germline V gene, CDR1 is LGHNT and CDR2 is FRNRAP. This chain's CDR3 is CASARGDQYEQYF. The CDR3 DNA follows: TGTGCTAGCGCCAGGGGGGACCAGTACGAGCAGTACTTC. The complete variable domain, with remaining parts taken from reference TRBV12-5 and TRBJ2-7, reads DARVTQTPRHKVTEMGQEVTMRCQPILGHNTVFWYRQTMMQGLELLAYFRNRAPLDDSGMPKDRFSAEMPDATLATLKIQPSEPRDSAVYFCASARGDQYEQYFGPGTRLTVT.

The V call is TRBV3-1 (or the pseudogene TRBV3-2), the J call TRBJ1-5; no clear D. Trimming left V 1 base short and J 6 bases short, with 13 bases between. CDR3 length: 15 amino acids. The V gene's germline CDR1 is LGHDT and CDR2 YNNKEL (reference sequence). The CDR3 here is CASSQASSEGQPQHF. The CDR3 region has the DNA TGTGCCAGCAGCCAAGCGAGCTCCGAGGGTCAGCCCCAGCATTTT.

The genes are TRBV2 and TRBJ2-6, with TRBD1 as a possible D gene (6 bases). This CDR3 region has 16 residues. Germline-derived CDR1 and CDR2 are SNHLY and FYNNEI. Trimming pared 5 bases from V and 3 bases from J, leaving 14 bases between. The CDR3 loop reads CASSIQGTHGANVLTF. The CDR3 nucleotides read TGTGCCAGCAGTATACAGGGAACTCATGGGGCCAACGTCCTGACTTTC.

The chain links TRBV10-3 to TRBJ2-1; 11 nucleotides line up with TRBD2. The CDR3 sequence is 15 residues long. Looked up from germline, CDR1 is ENHRY and CDR2 is SYGVKD. J was trimmed by 4 bases and V by 6 bases; bases with no gene match: 5. CDR3 sequence reads: CAIRAGLAAYNEQFF. CDR3 DNA sequence: TGTGCCATCAGGGCGGGACTAGCGGCTTACAATGAGCAGTTCTTC.